Listed here are 21 T cell receptor beta chains from one sample, sequenced in a study of Ad26.COV2.S vaccination and SARS-CoV-2 variants. Treatment reported: about 20 received Ad26.COV2.S at low or high dose, single or two shots; a few received placebo; per-sample allocation not given. Day 63 after the first vaccine or placebo injection was the time point for sampling. TCRdb keeps only in-frame clones here, not all; method: immunoSEQ multiplex PCR. In the table there are some 370,000 clones, approximately 83% of which are singletons. This specimen was peripheral blood, taken in a trial of Ad26.COV2.S vaccine versus placebo. The receptors come from a person aged 18 to 59 who received the Ad26.COV2.S COVID-19 vaccine or a placebo.

The chain carries TRBV4-2 and TRBJ2-7, with no clear D. Germline V gives CDR1 LGHNA, CDR2 YNFKEQ. V lost 1 base and J lost 7, with 11 bases in between. This CDR3 has 13 amino acids. As DNA, the CDR3 is TGTGCCAGCAGCCAAGGTCGAGTACTTGAGCAGTACTTC. It yields the protein CASSQGRVLEQYF.

The chain combines TRBV30 with TRBJ1-1; D may be TRBD1 (5 bases). Per the germline V gene, CDR1 is GTSNPN and CDR2 is SVGIG (reference sequence). The CDR3 covers 17 residues. The V gene lost 3 bases and the J gene lost 1 base, with 21 bases spanning the gap. CDR3 residues: CAWRKGNFGLWNTEAFF. CDR3 coding DNA: TGTGCCTGGAGAAAGGGGAACTTCGGACTCTGGAACACTGAAGCTTTCTTT.

This chain connects TRBV6-5 to TRBJ2-2; 7 nucleotides align to TRBD2. The CDR3 is made up of 15 amino acids. V gave up 6 bases and J gave up 4 bases; unmatched junction bases: 8. Germline loops: CDR1 MNHEY, CDR2 SVGAGI. This chain's CDR3 is CASRGGRAGTGELFF. As DNA, the CDR3 is TGTGCCAGCAGGGGGGGGAGGGCCGGCACCGGGGAGCTGTTTTTT.

The chain is built from TRBV19 and TRBJ2-1, with D perhaps matching TRBD1 (5 bases). The CDR3 covers 15 residues. V lost 1 base and J 6 bases, leaving 13 bases between the germline ends. The V gene's germline CDR1 is LNHDA and CDR2 SQIVND (reference sequence). The CDR3 DNA follows: TGTGCCAGTAGTATAGTTCCAGGGCCTTCCAATGAGCAGTTCTTC. Translated, it gives CASSIVPGPSNEQFF.

V is TRBV13 and J is TRBJ2-3; no firm D call. Trimming took 2 bases from V and 2 from J, leaving 8 bases between them. The CDR3 is made up of 14 amino acids. CDR1 PRHDT and CDR2 FYEKMQ come from the germline V gene (reference sequence). The CDR3 bases are TGTGCCAGCAGCTTATCGTACCTCACAGATACGCAGTATTTT. It is translated as CASSLSYLTDTQYF.

V and J are TRBV7-9 and TRBJ2-7, with a possible D match to TRBD1 (6 bases). CDR1 and CDR2 (germline): SEHNR, FQNEAQ (reference sequence). V lost 0 bases to trimming and J lost 7 bases, with 16 bases between them. The CDR3 has 15 amino acids. Written as DNA, the CDR3 is TGTGCCAGCAGCTTAGCGGGAGACAGGAACCAAGAGCAGTACTTC. Protein: CASSLAGDRNQEQYF.

Comments on this clone: Different DNA sequences within this sample yield the same CDR3. V is TRBV19 and J is TRBJ2-1, with unresolved D. CDR1 is LNHDA, CDR2 SQIVND, per germline (reference sequence). V was clipped by 8 bases and J by 4 bases, with 12 bases between them. The CDR3 has 13 residues. In DNA, the CDR3 is TGTGCCAGTTCCTCAGCCCCTTACAATGAGCAGTTCTTC. This gives the protein CASSSAPYNEQFF.

The gene calls are TRBV13 and TRBJ2-3; TRBD2 matches 11 bases. The V segment lost 1 base and the J segment 1 base; nucleotides outside the gene matches: 10. CDR3 size: 19 residues. CDR1 is PRHDT and CDR2 is FYEKMQ in the germline V gene (reference sequence). CDR3 residues: CASSLVSSGRIVGTDTQYF. CDR3 sequence (DNA): TGTGCCAGCAGCTTAGTATCTAGCGGGAGGATCGTTGGCACAGATACGCAGTATTTT.

In its sample, this clone was seen a few times. J is TRBJ1-3 and V is TRBV10-1; D gene ambiguous. This CDR3 has 15 residues. V shed 0 bases and J shed 0 bases, with 6 bases lying between them. Germline CDR1 reads WNHNN; CDR2 reads SYGVQD (reference sequence). CDR3 DNA sequence: TGCGCCAGCAGTGAGTCCGGGGTCTCTGGAAACACCATATATTTT. This translates into CASSESGVSGNTIYF.

The rearrangement joins TRBV9 to TRBJ1-1; a possible D gene is TRBD1 (6 bases). The V end lost 6 bases, the J end lost 1 base, and 16 bases lay between the germline ends. Germline lookup yields CDR1 SGDLS and CDR2 YYNGEE. This CDR3 comprises 15 residues. The CDR3 loop is CASTRGGGSNTEAFF. CDR3 bases: TGTGCCAGCACCCGCGGGGGGGGCTCGAACACTGAAGCTTTCTTT.

This clone was found a few times. The V gene is TRBV29-1, the J gene TRBJ1-3; D is perhaps TRBD1 (5 bases). V lost 4 bases and J lost 1, with 11 bases in between. The CDR3 loop spans 14 amino acids. Germline CDR1 is SQVTM and CDR2 is ANQGSEA. CDR3 DNA: TGCAGCGTTGTTCAGGGTGGGTCTGGAAACACCATATATTTT. As protein: CSVVQGGSGNTIYF.

The rearrangement joins TRBV12-3 or TRBV12-4 to TRBJ1-2; tentative D call: TRBD1 (5 bases). V was cut by 4 bases and J by 5 bases, with 11 bases left in between. The CDR3 loop spans 13 amino acids. In DNA form, the CDR3 reads TGTGCCAGCAGTTGGGGCAGCGATTATGGCTACACCTTC. This encodes CASSWGSDYGYTF.

This chain links TRBV6-6 with TRBJ2-6; D unresolved. Germline V gene lookup returns CDR1 MNHNY and CDR2 SVGAGI (reference sequence). The CDR3 contains 13 residues. V was trimmed by 5 bases and J by 3 bases, leaving 5 bases between them. CDR3 nucleotide sequence: TGTGCCAGCAGTGGCGATGGGGCCAACGTCCTGACTTTC. It codes for CASSGDGANVLTF.

The chain joins TRBV11-2 to TRBJ2-7; D not resolved. This CDR3 spans 13 amino acids. CDR1 SGHAT and CDR2 FQNNGV come from the germline V gene. The V gene lost 5 bases and the J gene lost 4 bases, with 12 bases spanning the gap. The CDR3 coding sequence is TGTGCCAGCAGCCCAGGACCATGGTACGAGCAGTACTTC. This sequence encodes CASSPGPWYEQYF. The variable domain in full, with the rest retrieved from reference TRBV11-2 and TRBJ2-7, is EAGVAQSPRYKIIEKRQSVAFWCNPISGHATLYWYQQILGQGPKLLIQFQNNGVVDDSQLPKDRFSAERLKGVDSTLKIQPAKLEDSAVYLCASSPGPWYEQYFGPGTRLTVT.

The chain uses TRBV6-6 and TRBJ1-5, with D possibly matching TRBD1 (5 bases). CDR3 length: 16 residues. Germline V gives CDR1 MNHNY, CDR2 SVGAGI (reference sequence). V lost 2 bases and J lost 3, with 14 bases in between. This CDR3 reads CASSYEVAGVNQPQHF. In nucleotides, the CDR3 is TGTGCCAGCAGTTACGAGGTGGCGGGGGTCAATCAGCCCCAGCATTTT.

The V and J genes are TRBV5-6 and TRBJ2-5, with 7 bases identical to TRBD1. With V trimmed by 4 bases and J by 3 bases, 9 bases remained unmatched. The CDR3 length is 15 residues. Germline V gene data show CDR1 as SGHDT and CDR2 as YYEEEE. This CDR3 is CASSVTGTAKETQYF. CDR3 DNA sequence: TGTGCCAGCAGCGTCACAGGGACAGCTAAAGAGACCCAGTACTTC.

The chain couples TRBV7-2 to TRBJ2-2; D is unclear. Germline V gives CDR1 SGHTA, CDR2 FQGNSA. V was clipped by 0 bases and J by 4 bases, with 6 bases between them. CDR3 length equals 14 residues. CDR3 nucleotide sequence: TGTGCCAGCAGCTTAGCGTTCGGCACCGGGGAGCTGTTTTTT. This sequence encodes CASSLAFGTGELFF. Based on the CDR3 plus reference TRBV7-2 and TRBJ2-2, the full variable domain is GAGVSQSPSNKVTEKGKDVELRCDPISGHTALYWYRQSLGQGLEFLIYFQGNSAPDKSGLPSDRFSAERTGGSVSTLTIQRTQQEDSAVYLCASSLAFGTGELFFGEGSRLTVL.

The chain combines TRBV6-4 with TRBJ1-2; possible D gene TRBD1, 6 bases. Germline assignment: CDR1 MRHNA and CDR2 SNTAGT. Trimming took 2 bases from V and 6 from J, leaving 10 bases between them. There are 13 residues in the CDR3. The chain's CDR3 is CASSDRPGDGYTF. The CDR3 nucleotides read TGTGCCAGCAGTGACCGGCCAGGGGATGGCTACACCTTC.

The chain is built from TRBV7-2 and TRBJ1-1, with D perhaps matching TRBD1 (5 bases). The ends were cut back, 4 bases at V and 3 bases at J, with 12 bases in the middle. Germline assignment: CDR1 SGHTA and CDR2 FQGNSA. The CDR3 spans 14 residues. The CDR3: CASSSLGEYTEAFF. CDR3 sequence (DNA): TGTGCCAGCAGCTCCCTGGGGGAATACACTGAAGCTTTCTTT. Combining the CDR3 with reference TRBV7-2 and TRBJ1-1 gives the whole variable domain GAGVSQSPSNKVTEKGKDVELRCDPISGHTALYWYRQSLGQGLEFLIYFQGNSAPDKSGLPSDRFSAERTGGSVSTLTIQRTQQEDSAVYLCASSSLGEYTEAFFGQGTRLTVV.

The DNA of the CDR3 is TGTGCCAGCAGCTTATGGTCTAGCGGGGGGGGACGCCAAGAGACCCAGTACTTC. It yields the protein CASSLWSSGGGRQETQYF. The chain carries TRBV11-2 and TRBJ2-5; 12 bases map to TRBD2. CDR1 SGHAT and CDR2 FQNNGV come from the germline V gene. This CDR3 is 18 amino acids long. Trimming took 2 bases from V and 1 from J; bases not matched to a gene: 8. Full variable domain (rest looked up from reference TRBV11-2 and TRBJ2-5): EAGVAQSPRYKIIEKRQSVAFWCNPISGHATLYWYQQILGQGPKLLIQFQNNGVVDDSQLPKDRFSAERLKGVDSTLKIQPAKLEDSAVYLCASSLWSSGGGRQETQYFGPGTRLLVL.

This clone has a single count. The V gene is TRBV15, the J gene TRBJ2-5; weak D call: TRBD1 (5 bases). Germline V lookup: CDR1 LNHNV, CDR2 YYDKDF (reference sequence). V lost 3 bases to trimming and J lost 2 bases, with 7 bases between them. This CDR3 comprises 13 residues. DNA of the CDR3: TGTGCCACCAGCAGGGACACACAAGAGACCCAGTACTTC. This encodes CATSRDTQETQYF.